This section outlines one T cell receptor (beta chain) sequence together with its context. Authors' methods: Reference gene primers were amplified, and this amplification served to estimate nucleated cell counts. Data came from immunoSEQ multiplex PCR; TCRdb stores just in-frame clones and leaves some out. The V and J calls and clone size were taken over from that table, and D and trimming were inferred from the DNA. The sample shows roughly 20,000 clones, 89% of them seen only once. Germline loops: CDR1 LNHDA, CDR2 SQIVND (reference sequence). CDR3 length equals 23 residues. V was cut by 1 base and J by 1 base, with 35 bases left in between. These data originate in a study of blood T cell repertoires in COVID-19. At the level of the study: Both acute and convalescent COVID-19 samples were obtained from the United States, Italy and Spain. From T cells, B-cell-depleted T cells, or PBMCs came the material, which was cDNA or gDNA.

Sequencing used peripheral blood. The chain employs TRBV19 and TRBJ2-7; D perhaps matches TRBD2 (6 bases). This TCR was sampled from a human donor with active COVID-19. The donor label of this sample is uncertain. In DNA, the CDR3 is TGTGCCAGTAGTATAGGGGCAACGGGACGACTAGTTGGCCTAGGAGCCACGTCCTACGAGCAGTACTTC. Protein sequence: CASSIGATGRLVGLGATSYEQYF.